These 12 T cell receptor beta chains were sequenced from one sample in a study of T-cell reconstitution after alpha-beta-depleted transplantation in children. Study-level points and caveats: One year after transplant, T-cell counts and diversity came mostly from newly produced T cells.

Unique molecular identifiers featured in how the TCRbeta library was prepared. One entry per CDR3 protein results from TCRdb running MiXCR on the PCR reads. The data contain about 300,000 distinct CDR3 sequences, 6% to 10% of them seen just once; the ten biggest clones take up about 8.2%. These receptors are not linked to any known antigen. Here the sequenced sample was peripheral blood, taken 360 days after TCRalphabeta/CD19-depleted stem cell transplant. These receptors originate from a female patient aged 2 to 10 who had a stem cell transplant for Fanconi anemia, so the T cells may come from the graft donor.

The sample holds many counts of this clonotype. V and J are TRBV7-9 and TRBJ2-7, with D possibly being TRBD2 (6 bases). Germline assignment: CDR1 SEHNR and CDR2 FQNEAQ (reference sequence). This CDR3 is built from 13 residues. Trimming removed 3 bases at V and 0 bases at J, with 6 bases between. CDR3 nucleotides: TGTGCCAGCAGCTTGGACTACTCCTACGAGCAGTACTTC. This gives the protein CASSLDYSYEQYF.

This clonotype has a count of ten or more. This rearrangement joins TRBV25-1 to TRBJ2-1; no reliable D call. This CDR3 contains 15 residues. Germline V gene sequence: CDR1 MGHDK, CDR2 SYGVNS. Trimming cost V 4 bases and J 9 bases, with 19 bases left between them. The CDR3 reads CASSAWASSPSEQFF. The CDR3, as DNA: TGTGCCAGCAGTGCTTGGGCTTCATCTCCGAGTGAGCAGTTCTTC.

The chain recombines TRBV25-1 with TRBJ2-5; 7 bases fit TRBD1. The CDR3 is 15 residues long. Trimming at V came to 6 bases and at J to 5 bases, leaving 12 bases not matched to a gene. Looked up from germline, CDR1 is MGHDK and CDR2 is SYGVNS. CDR3 DNA sequence: TGTGCCAGCAGAGGAAACGACAGGGCCCCGGAGACCCAGTACTTC. It specifies CASRGNDRAPETQYF.

This clonotype was observed many times. The chain recombines TRBV20-1 with TRBJ1-5, with D possibly TRBD1 on 5 matching bases. Between the trimmed V and J ends, which lost 2 bases and 5 bases, there was a span of 7 bases. The CDR3 spans 12 residues. Looked up from germline, CDR1 is DFQATT and CDR2 is SNEGSKA (reference sequence). CDR3 in DNA: TGCAGTGCTAGACGGGGGGATCAGCCCCAGCATTTT. Protein sequence: CSARRGDQPQHF.

This clonotype was counted a few times. V is TRBV20-1 and J is TRBJ2-5; no firm D call. The CDR3 loop spans 15 amino acids. Germline-derived CDR1 and CDR2 are DFQATT and SNEGSKA (reference sequence). Trimming removed 1 base at V and 1 base at J, with 13 bases between. This CDR3 reads CSARAGSSSQETQYF. As DNA, the CDR3 is TGCAGTGCTAGAGCCGGAAGTTCCTCCCAAGAGACCCAGTACTTC.

V gene TRBV12-3 or TRBV12-4 combines with J gene TRBJ1-5; no clear D gene. The CDR3 totals 15 residues. Trimming took 1 base from V and 5 from J, leaving 12 bases between them. The CDR3 region has the DNA TGTGCCAGCAGTTTAGGGGCAGGAAACCATCAGCCCCAGCATTTT. Translated, it gives CASSLGAGNHQPQHF.

Many counts were recorded for this clonotype. The rearrangement joins TRBV9 to TRBJ1-1, with D maybe TRBD1 (5 bases). Trimming removed 3 bases at V and 0 bases at J, with 12 bases between. CDR1 SGDLS and CDR2 YYNGEE come from the germline V gene. The CDR3 runs 15 residues. The CDR3 DNA reads TGTGCCAGCAGCGGCTCTGACAGTATGAACACTGAAGCTTTCTTT. As protein: CASSGSDSMNTEAFF.

This clonotype was detected many times. The rearrangement joins TRBV6-1 to TRBJ2-1; the D call may be TRBD1 or TRBD2 (5 bases each). V lost 6 bases to trimming and J lost 8 bases, with 17 bases between them. Per germline, CDR1 MNHNS and CDR2 SASEGT. The CDR3 extends over 14 amino acids. The CDR3 DNA reads as TGTGCCAGCAGGGCCGGGACGAGGGGCTATGAGCAGTTCTTC. Its translation is CASRAGTRGYEQFF.

This clonotype was seen ten or more times. This rearrangement joins TRBV20-1 to TRBJ1-5; TRBD1 matches 7 bases. Germline assignment: CDR1 DFQATT and CDR2 SNEGSKA (reference sequence). The V gene end was trimmed by 4 bases and the J gene end by 2 bases; junction bases not matched to a gene: 8. CDR3 size: 15 residues. The CDR3 DNA is TGCAGTGCTATCAAGGGGGCGGGGGGCAATCAGCCCCAGCATTTT. Its translation: CSAIKGAGGNQPQHF.

V usage is TRBV7-8 and J usage is TRBJ2-5; TRBD1 matches at 7 bases. Germline V lookup: CDR1 SGHVS, CDR2 FQNEAQ. V trimming: 4 bases; J trimming: 4 bases; junction bases outside the gene matches: 9. The CDR3 consists of 15 residues. CDR3 amino acids: CASSSNGQAPETQYF. The CDR3 nucleotides read TGTGCCAGCAGCTCCAACGGACAGGCGCCAGAGACCCAGTACTTC. The full variable domain, in which reference TRBV7-8 and TRBJ2-5 provide the parts outside the CDR3, is GAGVSQSPRYKVAKRGQDVALRCDPISGHVSLFWYQQALGQGPEFLTYFQNEAQLDKSGLPSDRFFAERPEGSVSTLKIQRTQQEDSAVYLCASSSNGQAPETQYFGPGTRLLVL.

Many counts were recorded for this clonotype. The chain combines TRBV6-5 with TRBJ2-3; possible D gene TRBD1, 8 bases. The CDR3 runs 14 residues. V was clipped by 10 bases and J by 3 bases, with 17 bases between them. CDR1 and CDR2 from the germline V gene are MNHEY and SVGAGI. The CDR3 here is CATQGQGLTDTQYF. The DNA of the CDR3 is TGTGCCACCCAAGGACAGGGACTAACAGATACGCAGTATTTT.

The V and J genes are TRBV7-6 and TRBJ2-2; D call uncertain. V lost 6 bases and J lost 8, with 16 bases in between. There are 14 residues in the CDR3. Germline loops: CDR1 SGHVS, CDR2 FNYEAQ. CDR3 coding DNA: TGTGCCAGCAGACGCCTCGGAAGCCAGGGGGAGCTGTTTTTT. It encodes CASRRLGSQGELFF.